This T cell receptor beta chain was sequenced for a study of cytomegalovirus exposure and HLA in healthy donors. Study-wide findings and caveats: Later examination showed HLA-associated TCR beta chains had greater clonal expansion than equally common others. Reported results showed that the classifier diagnosed cytomegalovirus status with high specificity and sensitivity. Roughly even sequencing depth across donors was the assumption behind the presence/absence analyses.

Comment on this clone: Its antigen is as yet unknown.

Primers for the PCR totalled 60 Vbeta and 13 Jbeta. The protocol was immunoSEQ multiplex PCR, while the TCRdb copy is restricted to in-frame clones and leaves out a portion. The table lists about 170,000 clones, approximately 81% of them singletons. CDR1 and CDR2 from the germline V gene are SGHTS and YDEGEE. The CDR3 is 15 amino acids. V was pared by 3 bases and J by 7 bases, with 17 bases between. The TCR originated in a boy between 2 and 10 years old in good health and CMV-seronegative. The rearrangement joins TRBV5-8 to TRBJ2-1, with a weak D call TRBD1 (5 bases). Sequences were obtained from PBMCs. As DNA, the CDR3 is TGTGCCAGCAGCTGGGGCCGATCGTTAGGAAATGAGCAGTTCTTC. Translated, it gives CASSWGRSLGNEQFF.